This T cell receptor beta chain came from a study of shared clonotypes between healthy human individuals. Investigators divided CD4+ cells into CD45RA+ naive and CD45RA-negative memory subsets. The V gene's germline CDR1 is SQVTM and CDR2 ANQGSEA. V lost 7 bases and J lost 8, with 11 bases in between. The CDR3 contains 10 residues. The protocol was immunoSEQ multiplex PCR, while the TCRdb copy is restricted to in-frame clones and leaves out a portion. The table lists about 1.5 million clones, roughly 96% of them singletons. This TCR came from a man aged 25 to 40 in good health. Sequenced sample: naive CD4+ T cells sorted from blood. Noted subset: CD45RA+ positively selected. The chain links TRBV29-1 to TRBJ1-2; D may be TRBD1 (5 bases). The CDR3 nucleotides are TGCAGCGCCGACACAGGCGGCTACACCTTC. It specifies CSADTGGYTF.